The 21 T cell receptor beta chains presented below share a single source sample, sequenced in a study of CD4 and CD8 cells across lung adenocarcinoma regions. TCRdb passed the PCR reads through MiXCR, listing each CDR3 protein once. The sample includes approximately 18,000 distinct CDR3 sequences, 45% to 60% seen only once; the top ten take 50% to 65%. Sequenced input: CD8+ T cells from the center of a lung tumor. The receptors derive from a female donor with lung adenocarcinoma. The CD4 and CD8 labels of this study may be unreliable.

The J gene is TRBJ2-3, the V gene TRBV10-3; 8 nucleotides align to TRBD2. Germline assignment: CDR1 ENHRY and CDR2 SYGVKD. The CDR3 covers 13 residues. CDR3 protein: CAVLREVTDTQYF. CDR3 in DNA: TGTGCGGTGTTGCGGGAGGTAACAGATACGCAGTATTTT.

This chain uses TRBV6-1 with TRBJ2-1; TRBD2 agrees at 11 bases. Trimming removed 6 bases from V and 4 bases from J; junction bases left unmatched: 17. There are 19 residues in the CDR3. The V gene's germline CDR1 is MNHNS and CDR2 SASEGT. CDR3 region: CASSALTSGSVLRYNEQFF. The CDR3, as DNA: TGTGCCAGCAGCGCCCTAACTAGCGGGAGCGTGCTTCGGTACAATGAGCAGTTCTTC.

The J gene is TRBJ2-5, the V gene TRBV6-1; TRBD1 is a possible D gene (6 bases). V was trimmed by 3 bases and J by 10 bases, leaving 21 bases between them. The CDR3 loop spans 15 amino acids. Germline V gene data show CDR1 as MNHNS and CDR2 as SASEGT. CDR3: CASSDGGSGAYVQYF. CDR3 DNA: TGTGCCAGCAGTGATGGGGGCTCTGGGGCCTACGTCCAGTACTTC.

The CDR3 DNA reads as TGTGCCAGCAGCAACTGGGCGGGCCTAGCCAAAAACATTCAGTACTTC. Its translation is CASSNWAGLAKNIQYF. This chain uses TRBV6-1 with TRBJ2-4; TRBD2 is a possible D gene (5 bases). The V end lost 6 bases, the J end lost 0 bases, and 15 bases lay between the germline ends. CDR1 is MNHNS, CDR2 SASEGT, per germline. The CDR3 extends over 16 amino acids.

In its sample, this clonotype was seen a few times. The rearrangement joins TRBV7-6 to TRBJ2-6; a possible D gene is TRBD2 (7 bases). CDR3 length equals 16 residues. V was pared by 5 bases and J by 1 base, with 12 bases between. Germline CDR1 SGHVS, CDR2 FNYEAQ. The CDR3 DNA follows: TGTGCCAGCAGCCCCCGGGGGGCGTCTGGGGCCAACGTCCTGACTTTC. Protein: CASSPRGASGANVLTF.

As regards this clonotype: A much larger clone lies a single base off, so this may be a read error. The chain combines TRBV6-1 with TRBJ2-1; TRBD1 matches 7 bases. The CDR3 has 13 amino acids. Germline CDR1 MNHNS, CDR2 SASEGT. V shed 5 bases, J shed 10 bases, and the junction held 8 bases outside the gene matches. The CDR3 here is CASSPGQTPEQFF. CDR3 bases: TGTGCCAGCAGTCCGGGACAGACTCCCGAGCAGTTCTTC.

The DNA for the CDR3 is TGTGCCAGTTCAGGGAACACTGAAGCTTTCTTT. As protein: CASSGNTEAFF. The chain couples TRBV6-7 to TRBJ1-1; D is unclear. TRBV6-7 is an ORF for which the function is uncertain. V was shortened by 9 bases and J by 1 base, with 6 bases between the two germline ends. CDR3 size: 11 residues.

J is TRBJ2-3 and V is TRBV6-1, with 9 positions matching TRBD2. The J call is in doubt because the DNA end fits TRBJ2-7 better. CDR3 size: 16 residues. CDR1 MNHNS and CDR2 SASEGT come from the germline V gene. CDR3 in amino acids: CASSVSAGGATDTQYF. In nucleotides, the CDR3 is TGTGCCAGCAGCGTCTCGGCGGGGGGGGCCACAGATACGCAGTACTTC.

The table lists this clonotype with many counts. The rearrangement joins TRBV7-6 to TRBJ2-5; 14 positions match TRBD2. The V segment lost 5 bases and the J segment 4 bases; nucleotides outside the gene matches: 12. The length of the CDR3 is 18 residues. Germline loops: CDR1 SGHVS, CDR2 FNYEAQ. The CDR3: CASSQVRLAGGRGETQYF. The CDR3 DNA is TGTGCCAGCAGCCAAGTACGACTAGCGGGGGGGCGGGGAGAGACCCAGTACTTC.

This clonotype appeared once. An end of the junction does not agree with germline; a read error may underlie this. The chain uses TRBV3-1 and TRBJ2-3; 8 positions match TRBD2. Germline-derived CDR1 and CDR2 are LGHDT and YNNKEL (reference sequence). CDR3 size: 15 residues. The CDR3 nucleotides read TGTGCCAGCAGCCATAGCGGGGAAAGCACAGATACGCAGTATTTC. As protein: CASSHSGESTDTQYF.

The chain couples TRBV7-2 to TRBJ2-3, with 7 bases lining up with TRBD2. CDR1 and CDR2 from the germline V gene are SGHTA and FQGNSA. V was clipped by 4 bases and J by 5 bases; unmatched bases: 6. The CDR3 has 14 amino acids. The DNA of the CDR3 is TGTGCCAGCAGCTCAGGACTAGTTGTAGATACGCAGTATTTT. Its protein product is CASSSGLVVDTQYF. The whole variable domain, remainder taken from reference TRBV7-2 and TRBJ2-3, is GAGVSQSPSNKVTEKGKDVELRCDPISGHTALYWYRQSLGQGLEFLIYFQGNSAPDKSGLPSDRFSAERTGGSVSTLTIQRTQQEDSAVYLCASSSGLVVDTQYFGPGTRLTVL.

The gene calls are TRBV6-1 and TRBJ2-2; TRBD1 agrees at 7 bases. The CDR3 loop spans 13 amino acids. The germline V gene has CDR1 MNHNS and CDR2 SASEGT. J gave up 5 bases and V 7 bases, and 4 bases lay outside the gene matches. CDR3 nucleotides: TGTGCCAGCAACAGGGGCGGTACCGGGGAGCTGTTTTTT. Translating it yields CASNRGGTGELFF.

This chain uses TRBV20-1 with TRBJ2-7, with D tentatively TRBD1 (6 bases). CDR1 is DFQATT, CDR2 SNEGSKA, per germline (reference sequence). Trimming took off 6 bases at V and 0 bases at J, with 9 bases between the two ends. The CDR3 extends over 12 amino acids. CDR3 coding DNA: TGCAGTGCCAGGGACAACTCCTACGAGCAGTACTTC. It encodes CSARDNSYEQYF.

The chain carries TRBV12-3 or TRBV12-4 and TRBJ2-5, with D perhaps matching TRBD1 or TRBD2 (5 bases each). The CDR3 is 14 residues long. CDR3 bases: TGTGCGGGGCTCCGGGGCCGGGACCAAGAGACCCAGTACTTC. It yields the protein CAGLRGRDQETQYF.

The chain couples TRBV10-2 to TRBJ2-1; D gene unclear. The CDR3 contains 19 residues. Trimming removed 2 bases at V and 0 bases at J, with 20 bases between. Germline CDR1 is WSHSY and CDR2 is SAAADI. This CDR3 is CASSEGIIRKQSSYNEQFF. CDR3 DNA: TGCGCCAGCAGTGAGGGGATTATCCGCAAACAGAGCTCCTACAATGAGCAGTTCTTC.

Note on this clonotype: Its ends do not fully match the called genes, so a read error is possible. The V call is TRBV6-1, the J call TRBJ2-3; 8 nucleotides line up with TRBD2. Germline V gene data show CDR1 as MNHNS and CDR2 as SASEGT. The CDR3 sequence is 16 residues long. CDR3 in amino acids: CASSVLGRGATDTQYF. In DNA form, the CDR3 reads TGTGCCAGCAGTGTGTTGGGGCGGGGGGCCACAGATACGCAGTACTTT.

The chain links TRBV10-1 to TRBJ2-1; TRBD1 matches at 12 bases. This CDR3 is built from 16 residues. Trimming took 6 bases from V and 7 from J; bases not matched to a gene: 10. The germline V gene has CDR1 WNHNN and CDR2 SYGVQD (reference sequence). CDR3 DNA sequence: TGCGCCAGCAGCCCCAGCGGGGACAGGGGGCTTAATGAGCAGTTCTTC. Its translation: CASSPSGDRGLNEQFF.

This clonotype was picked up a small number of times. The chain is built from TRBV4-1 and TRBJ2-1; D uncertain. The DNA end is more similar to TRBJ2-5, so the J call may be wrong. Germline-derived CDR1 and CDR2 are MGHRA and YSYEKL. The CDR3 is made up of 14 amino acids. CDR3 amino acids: CASSQGARSGTQYF. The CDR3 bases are TGCGCCAGCAGCCAAGGCGCTAGATCCGGGACCCAGTACTTC.

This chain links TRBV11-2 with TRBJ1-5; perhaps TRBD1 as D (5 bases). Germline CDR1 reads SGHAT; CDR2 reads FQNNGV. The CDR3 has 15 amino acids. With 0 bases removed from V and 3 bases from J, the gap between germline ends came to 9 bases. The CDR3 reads CASSLDSGHNQPQHF. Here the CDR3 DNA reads TGTGCCAGCAGCTTAGATTCAGGGCACAATCAGCCCCAGCATTTT.

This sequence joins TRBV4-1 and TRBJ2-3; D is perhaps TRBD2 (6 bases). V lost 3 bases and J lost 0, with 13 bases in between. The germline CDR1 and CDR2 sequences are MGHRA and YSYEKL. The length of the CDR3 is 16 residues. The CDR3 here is CASSQMDYLSTDTQYF. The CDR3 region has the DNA TGCGCCAGCAGCCAGATGGACTACCTAAGCACAGATACGCAGTATTTT.

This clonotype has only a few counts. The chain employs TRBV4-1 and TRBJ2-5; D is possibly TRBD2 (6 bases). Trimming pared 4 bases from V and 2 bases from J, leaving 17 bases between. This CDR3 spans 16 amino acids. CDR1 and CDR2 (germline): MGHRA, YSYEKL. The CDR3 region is CASSLQGSGIQETQYF. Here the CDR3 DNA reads TGCGCCAGCAGCCTCCAAGGTAGCGGAATTCAAGAGACCCAGTACTTC.